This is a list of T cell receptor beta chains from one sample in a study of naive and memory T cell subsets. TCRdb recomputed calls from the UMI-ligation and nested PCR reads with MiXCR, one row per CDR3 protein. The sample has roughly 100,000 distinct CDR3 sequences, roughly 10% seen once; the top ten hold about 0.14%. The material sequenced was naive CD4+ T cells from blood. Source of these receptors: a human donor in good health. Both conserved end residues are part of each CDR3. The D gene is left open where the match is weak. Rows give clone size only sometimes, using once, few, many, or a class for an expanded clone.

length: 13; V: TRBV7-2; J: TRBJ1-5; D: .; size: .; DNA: TGTGCCAGCAGCCAACTGGGGAATCAGCCCCAGCATTTT; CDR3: CASSQLGNQPQHF
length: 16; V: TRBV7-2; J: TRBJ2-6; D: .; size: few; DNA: TGTGCCAGCAGCCCTGATATAGGGTCTGGGGCCAACGTCCTGACTTTC; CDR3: CASSPDIGSGANVLTF
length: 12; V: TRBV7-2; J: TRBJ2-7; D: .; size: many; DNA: TGTGCCAGCAGCTTTAGAGCACGAGAGCAGTACTTC; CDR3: CASSFRAREQYF
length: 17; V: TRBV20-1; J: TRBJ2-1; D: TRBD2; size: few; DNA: TGCAGTGCTAGCTTCCGTGGGACTAGCGGGTTGTACAATGAGCAGTTCTTC; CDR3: CSASFRGTSGLYNEQFF
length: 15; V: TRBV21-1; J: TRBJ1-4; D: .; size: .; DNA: TGTGCCAGCAGCACAGGACCGGAAAGAGGTGAAAAACTGTTTTTT; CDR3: CASSTGPERGEKLFF
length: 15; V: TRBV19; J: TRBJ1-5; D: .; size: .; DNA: TGTGCCAGTAGCTACGGACCAGCCAACGATCAGCCCCAGCATTTT; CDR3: CASSYGPANDQPQHF
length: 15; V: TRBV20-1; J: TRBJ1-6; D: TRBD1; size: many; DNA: TGCAGTGCTAGAGATCTGAGACAGGGAGAGGCACCCCTCCACTTT; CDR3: CSARDLRQGEAPLHF
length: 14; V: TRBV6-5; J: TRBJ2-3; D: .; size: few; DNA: TGTGCCAGCAGTTCCACGGGACCCACAGATACGCAGTATTTT; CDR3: CASSSTGPTDTQYF
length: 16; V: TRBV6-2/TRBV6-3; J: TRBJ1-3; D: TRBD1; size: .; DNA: TGTGCCAGCAGTTTCCCCGACAGGGGGCTTGGAAACACCATATATTTT; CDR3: CASSFPDRGLGNTIYF
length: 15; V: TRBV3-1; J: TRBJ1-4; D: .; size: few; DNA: TGTGCCAGCAGAGGAGGGGTTGCAACTAATGAAAAACTGTTTTTT; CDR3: CASRGGVATNEKLFF
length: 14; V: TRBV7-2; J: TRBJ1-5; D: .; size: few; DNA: TGTGCCAGCAGCTCCGGAGGGGGCAATCAGCCCCAGCATTTT; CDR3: CASSSGGGNQPQHF
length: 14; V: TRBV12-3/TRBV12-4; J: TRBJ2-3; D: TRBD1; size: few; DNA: TGTGCCAGCAGTTGGGGGACAGGGAGAGATACGCAGTATTTT; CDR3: CASSWGTGRDTQYF
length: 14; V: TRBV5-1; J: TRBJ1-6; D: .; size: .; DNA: TGCGCCAGCAGCTTGGAACAGGTTAATTCACCCCTCCACTTT; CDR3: CASSLEQVNSPLHF
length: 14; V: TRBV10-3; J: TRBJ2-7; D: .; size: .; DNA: TGTGCCATGAGTGAGCGGACAGCTTCCTACGAGCAGTACTTC; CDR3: CAMSERTASYEQYF
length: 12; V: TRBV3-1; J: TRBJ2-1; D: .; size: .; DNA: TGTGCCAGCAGCCGCCAGGATCGGGTGATGTTCTTC; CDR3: CASSRQDRVMFF
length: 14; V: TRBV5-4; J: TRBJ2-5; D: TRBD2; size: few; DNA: TGTGCCAGCAGCTTTGGCGGGAGGTCAGAGACCCAGTACTTC; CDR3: CASSFGGRSETQYF
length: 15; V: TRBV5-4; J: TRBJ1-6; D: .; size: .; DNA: TGTGCCAGCAGCTTGCTAACAGGGACAAATTCACCCCTCCACTTT; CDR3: CASSLLTGTNSPLHF
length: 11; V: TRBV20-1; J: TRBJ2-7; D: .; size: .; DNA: TGCAGTGCTAGAAGCGGATACGAGCAGTACTTC; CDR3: CSARSGYEQYF
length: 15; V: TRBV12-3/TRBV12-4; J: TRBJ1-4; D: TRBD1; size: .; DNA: TGTGCCAGCAGTTTCCGACAGGGTTTGGGGGAAAAACTGTTTTTT; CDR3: CASSFRQGLGEKLFF
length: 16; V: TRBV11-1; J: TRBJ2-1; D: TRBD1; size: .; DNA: TGTGCCAGCAGCTTATTTGGGACAGGGGCTTACAATGAGCAGTTCTTC; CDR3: CASSLFGTGAYNEQFF
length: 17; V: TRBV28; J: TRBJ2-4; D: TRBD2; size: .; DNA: TGTGCCAGCAGTTTAGATAACAGCGGGAGGGCCGGAAACATTCAGTACTTC; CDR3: CASSLDNSGRAGNIQYF
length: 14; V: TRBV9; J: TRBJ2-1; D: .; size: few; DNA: TGTGCCAGCAGCCCCCGGGGACTCTACAATGAGCAGTTCTTC; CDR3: CASSPRGLYNEQFF
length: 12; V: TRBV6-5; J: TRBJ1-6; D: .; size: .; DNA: TGTGCCAGCAGTTACCCGTCGGCACCCCTCCACTTT; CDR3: CASSYPSAPLHF
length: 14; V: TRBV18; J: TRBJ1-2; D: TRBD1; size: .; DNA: TGTGCCAGCTCACCCGGGGACAGCCCCTATGGCTACACCTTC; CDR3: CASSPGDSPYGYTF
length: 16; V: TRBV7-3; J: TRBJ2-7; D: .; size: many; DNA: TGTGCCAGCAGCTTAAGCCTACGACAGGTGACTAACGAGCAGTACTTC; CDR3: CASSLSLRQVTNEQYF
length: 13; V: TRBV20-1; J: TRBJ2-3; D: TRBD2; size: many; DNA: TGCAGTGCTCAGCGGGGGGGGGCCGATACGCAGTATTTT; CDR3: CSAQRGGADTQYF
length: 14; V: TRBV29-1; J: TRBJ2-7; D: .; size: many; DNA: TGCAGCGGTCAGCGCGGTCAGGGTTCCCACGAGCAGTACTTC; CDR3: CSGQRGQGSHEQYF
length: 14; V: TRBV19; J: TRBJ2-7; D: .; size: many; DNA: TGTGCCAGTAGTATCGACAGCGCTGACTACGAGCAGTACTTC; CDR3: CASSIDSADYEQYF
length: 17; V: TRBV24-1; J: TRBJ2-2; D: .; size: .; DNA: TGTGCCACCAGTGGAGTTGGGGGACCCTGGGACACCGGGGAGCTGTTTTTT; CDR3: CATSGVGGPWDTGELFF
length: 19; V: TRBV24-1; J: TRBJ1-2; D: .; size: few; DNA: TGTGCCACCAGTGACGGGATTGGAGGTCCTTCTTTCGTGGGGGATGGCTACACCTTC; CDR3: CATSDGIGGPSFVGDGYTF
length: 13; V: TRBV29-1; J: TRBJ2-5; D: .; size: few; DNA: TGCAGCGCCAAACTAGCAGTTCAAGAGACCCAGTACTTC; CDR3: CSAKLAVQETQYF
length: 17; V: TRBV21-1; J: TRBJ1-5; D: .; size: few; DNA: TGTGCCAGCAGCGCGTCGGGACAGACATATAGCAATCAGCCCCAGCATTTT; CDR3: CASSASGQTYSNQPQHF
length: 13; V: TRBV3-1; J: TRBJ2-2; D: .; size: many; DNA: TGTGCCAGCAGGTTACACGACACCGGGGAGCTGTTTTTT; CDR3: CASRLHDTGELFF
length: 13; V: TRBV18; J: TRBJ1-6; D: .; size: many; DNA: TGTGCCAGCTCAAGGGCAGCGAATTCACCCCTCCACTTT; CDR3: CASSRAANSPLHF
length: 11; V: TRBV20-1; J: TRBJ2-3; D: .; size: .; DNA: TGCAGTGCTGCCCGTAGGGATACGCAGTATTTT; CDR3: CSAARRDTQYF
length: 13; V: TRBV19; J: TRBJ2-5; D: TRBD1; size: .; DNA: TGTGCCAGTAGTCCGGACAGGGAAGAGACCCAGTACTTC; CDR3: CASSPDREETQYF
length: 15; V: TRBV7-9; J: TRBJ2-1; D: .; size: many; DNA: TGTGCCAGCAGCTCCCAGGCCCCACAGCCAGCTGAGCAGTTCTTC; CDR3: CASSSQAPQPAEQFF